This TCR beta chain was observed in a study of beta chain features in type 1 diabetes. Study summary: Cell yields, gender and age were comparable in patients and healthy donors.

V was cut by 0 bases and J by 6 bases, with 8 bases left in between. Germline CDR1 LGHNA, CDR2 YSLEER. There are 13 residues in the CDR3. Sequenced material consisted of expressed TCRB transcripts (all of the isolated RNA was reverse transcribed). The assay was immunoSEQ multiplex PCR, and TCRdb's table has in-frame clones only and misses some. This sample has more than 100,000 clones, with 28% found just once. Comment on this clone: What it binds is unknown.

The collection from each donor was one heparinised blood draw averaging about 116 mL. Study-level results: Any PCR bias toward short templates would affect both groups alike. For type 1 diabetes patients, VDJ junctions showed fewer insertions and more deletions. Type 1 diabetes patients had moderately but significantly shorter TCRB CDR3s in all four CD4+ subsets.

The chain is built from TRBV4-3 and TRBJ1-2; a possible D gene is TRBD1 (5 bases). Sequencing was performed on central memory CD4+ T cells from blood. The receptor was derived from a woman between 18 and 29 years old with type 1 diabetes. CDR3: CASSQEAGNGYTF. CDR3 nucleotides: TGCGCCAGCAGCCAAGAGGCAGGGAATGGCTACACCTTC.